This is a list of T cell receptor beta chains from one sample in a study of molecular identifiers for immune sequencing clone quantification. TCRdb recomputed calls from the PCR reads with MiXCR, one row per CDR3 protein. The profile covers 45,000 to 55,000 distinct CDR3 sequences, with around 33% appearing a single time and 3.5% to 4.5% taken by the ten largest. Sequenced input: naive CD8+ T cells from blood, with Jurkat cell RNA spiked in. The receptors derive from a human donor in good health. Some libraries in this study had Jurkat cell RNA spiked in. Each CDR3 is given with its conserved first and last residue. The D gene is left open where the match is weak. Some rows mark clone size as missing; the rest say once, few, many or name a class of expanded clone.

TGTGCCAGCAGTTCCCCCTACCAAACGGGAGAGGGGACCTGGGCCAACGTCCTGTCTTTC | CASSSPYQTGEGTWANVLSF | TRBV27 | - | 20 | - | TRBJ2-6
TGTGCCAGCCTCAACCCAAATATAGTGGATACGCAGTATTTT | CASLNPNIVDTQYF | TRBV6-2/TRBV6-3 | - | 14 | - | TRBJ2-3
TGTGCCACCAGTGATTTGTCAACCCTAGGAGTGGATACGCAGTATTTT | CATSDLSTLGVDTQYF | TRBV24-1 | - | 16 | - | TRBJ2-3
TGTGCCAGCAGCCAAGATAGTGGGCGACAGGATGAGCAGTTCTTC | CASSQDSGRQDEQFF | TRBV14 | - | 15 | many | TRBJ2-1
TGTGCCAGCAGCGTAGCAGCGACGGAGAGTCAAAACATTCAGTACTTC | CASSVAATESQNIQYF | TRBV2 | - | 16 | many | TRBJ2-4
TGCGCCAGCAGCCAAGATTTGACTGGAAACATTCAGTACTTC | CASSQDLTGNIQYF | TRBV4-3 | - | 14 | - | TRBJ2-4
- | CASSLELSGPNLNEQFF | TRBV11-2 | - | 17 | - | TRBJ2-1
TGTGCCAGCAGTGACTCAAGTCGGTGGAACGAGCAGTACTTC | CASSDSSRWNEQYF | TRBV6-5 | - | 14 | - | TRBJ2-7
TGTGCCATCAGTGAGTCCCCTTCTTACGAGCAGTACTTC | CAISESPSYEQYF | TRBV10-3 | - | 13 | - | TRBJ2-7
TGTGCCAACTCACCTGGTGACGAGCAGTACTTC | CANSPGDEQYF | TRBV18 | - | 11 | - | TRBJ2-7
TGTGCCAGCACAGGGGGGGTCACAGATACGCAGTATTTT | CASTGGVTDTQYF | TRBV12-3/TRBV12-4 | - | 13 | many | TRBJ2-3
TGTGCCAGCGGACAGGGATTGAATGAGCAGTTCTTC | CASGQGLNEQFF | TRBV6-5 | TRBD1 | 12 | many | TRBJ2-1
TGTGCCAGCAGTTACTTACCTCGACAGTACACAGATACGCAGTATTTT | CASSYLPRQYTDTQYF | TRBV6-5 | - | 16 | - | TRBJ2-3
TGTGCCAGCAGCTACCCCATAGGCTACGAGCAGTACTTC | CASSYPIGYEQYF | TRBV11-2 | - | 13 | - | TRBJ2-7
TGTGCCAGCAGCTGGGTGGGCGGGGCGGAGACCCAGTACTTC | CASSWVGGAETQYF | TRBV7-2 | - | 14 | many | TRBJ2-5
TGTGCCAGTAGTATAGCGGGAGCCTACTACAATGAGCTGTTCTTC | CASSIAGAYYNELFF | TRBV19 | - | 15 | - | TRBJ2-1
TGTGCCAGCAGCCCTACAGGGGGCGCGAACACCGGGGAGCTGTTTTTT | CASSPTGGANTGELFF | TRBV7-9 | TRBD1 | 16 | few | TRBJ2-2
TGTGCCAGCAGCCCAACTCGTAGTAGTGAGCAGATCTTC | CASSPTRSSEQIF | TRBV12-3/TRBV12-4 | - | 13 | - | TRBJ2-1
TGTGCCAGCAGCTTGGGGTCTTATAGCAATCAGCCCCAGCATTTT | CASSLGSYSNQPQHF | TRBV5-5 | - | 15 | few | TRBJ1-5
TGTGCCAGCAGTGCTTTGGGGACAGGGGTTGATAAACTGTTTTTT | CASSALGTGVDKLFF | TRBV2 | TRBD1 | 15 | - | TRBJ1-4
TGTGCCAGTGACGATTGGGCCAAAAACATTCAGTACTTC | CASDDWAKNIQYF | TRBV19 | - | 13 | many | TRBJ2-4
TGCAGTGCCCCGCTAGCGGGGCGGGGCGAGCAGTACTTC | CSAPLAGRGEQYF | TRBV20-1 | TRBD2 | 13 | many | TRBJ2-7
TGTGCCACCAGCCAAACAGGGGAGAACACTGAAGCTTTCTTT | CATSQTGENTEAFF | TRBV24-1 | TRBD1 | 14 | many | TRBJ1-1
TGTGCCAGCAGTTTTCTTATGGGACCAGGCATGAACACTGAAGCTTTCTTT | CASSFLMGPGMNTEAFF | TRBV28 | - | 17 | few | TRBJ1-1
TGTGCCAGTAATAACCGGGACAGGGCCACCGGGGAGCTGTTTTTT | CASNNRDRATGELFF | TRBV19 | TRBD1 | 15 | - | TRBJ2-2
TGTGCCAGCAGGCCCGGGACTGCCAGCTCCTACAATGAGCAGTTCTTC | CASRPGTASSYNEQFF | TRBV27 | - | 16 | - | TRBJ2-1
TGTGCCAGAAGCCAATCTGGGGCCAACGTCCTGACTTTC | CARSQSGANVLTF | TRBV6-5 | - | 13 | - | TRBJ2-6
TGTGCCAGCAGCCACAGGACTAGCGGGAGGGCCGGGCATGAGCAGTTCTTC | CASSHRTSGRAGHEQFF | TRBV12-3/TRBV12-4 | TRBD2 | 17 | - | TRBJ2-1
TGTGCCAGCAGTTTAGGCTCGGTCTACGAGCAGTACTTC | CASSLGSVYEQYF | TRBV27 | - | 13 | many | TRBJ2-7
TGTGCCAGCAGTCACCTCCTCGGGGGAGAGACCCAGTACTTC | CASSHLLGGETQYF | TRBV6-5 | - | 14 | many | TRBJ2-5
TGTGCCAGCTATGGGGGGACAGGGTCCCCCAACACTGAAGCTTTCTTT | CASYGGTGSPNTEAFF | TRBV18 | TRBD1 | 16 | many | TRBJ1-1